What follows are 16 T cell receptor beta chains derived from one specimen sequenced in a study of a mutant IDH1 vaccine in newly diagnosed glioma. Profiling relied on immunoSEQ multiplex PCR, and the TCRdb table lists in-frame clones only, not all of them. The data contain roughly 64,000 clones, about 74% of them seen just once; the ten biggest clones take up 4.7%. For these receptors, no antigen is known. Time point described: week 35, safety follow-up. The study gave 300 ug of mutant IDH1 20-mer peptide per vaccine dose, with topical imiquimod. This specimen was PBMCs, taken from a glioma patient whose treatment included an IDH1 peptide vaccine. Receptor source: a middle-aged man with glioma.

The V and J genes are TRBV7-9 and TRBJ2-3, with TRBD2 matching 8 bases. Germline V gives CDR1 SEHNR, CDR2 FQNEAQ (reference sequence). The CDR3 covers 15 residues. The junction had 6 bases not matched to a gene; V was cut back by 5 bases and J by 2 bases. CDR3 DNA sequence: TGTGCCAGCAGCCAACCAGCGGGGGTCACAGATACGCAGTATTTT. Translated: CASSQPAGVTDTQYF.

The genes are TRBV5-4 and TRBJ2-7, with D unresolved. The V end was cut by 2 bases, the J end by 3 bases, with 6 bases between. Germline V gene data show CDR1 as SGHNT and CDR2 as YYREEE (reference sequence). There are 12 residues in the CDR3. This chain's CDR3 is CASSFEFYEQYF. CDR3 nucleotide sequence: TGTGCCAGCAGCTTTGAATTCTACGAGCAGTACTTC.

This clone was recorded a few times. The V call is TRBV5-1, the J call TRBJ1-2; D perhaps matches TRBD1 (5 bases). CDR3 length equals 15 residues. Deletions cut 4 bases from V and 6 bases from J, with 19 bases between. Germline loops: CDR1 SGHRS, CDR2 YFSETQ. The CDR3 sequence: CASSPGTAERNGYTF. The CDR3 DNA is TGCGCCAGCAGCCCGGGGACTGCGGAGAGGAATGGCTACACCTTC. Variable domain in full (rest from reference TRBV5-1 and TRBJ1-2): KAGVTQTPRYLIKTRGQQVTLSCSPISGHRSVSWYQQTPGQGLQFLFEYFSETQRNKGNFPGRFSGRQFSNSRSEMNVSTLELGDSALYLCASSPGTAERNGYTFGSGTRLTVV.

The chain employs TRBV7-6 and TRBJ2-1, with TRBD2 matching over 13 bases. The germline CDR1 and CDR2 sequences are SGHVS and FNYEAQ. The CDR3 loop spans 17 amino acids. The J segment lost 6 bases and the V segment lost 1 base, leaving 6 bases of the junction unmatched. CDR3 residues: CASSLDGRTSGGNEQFF. The CDR3, as DNA: TGTGCCAGCAGCTTAGATGGTAGGACTAGCGGGGGCAATGAGCAGTTCTTC.

The chain combines TRBV4-1 with TRBJ1-1; no clear D. Germline CDR1 reads MGHRA; CDR2 reads YSYEKL. The CDR3 covers 14 residues. Trimming removed 2 bases from V and 1 base from J, with 8 bases in between. CDR3 bases: TGCGCCAGCAGCCAATCGGAGGGGAACACTGAAGCTTTCTTT. Its translation: CASSQSEGNTEAFF.

With respect to this clone: Other DNA sequences in the sample encode the same CDR3. This chain joins TRBV27 and TRBJ2-1, with a weak D call TRBD1 (5 bases). Deletions cut 2 bases from V and 8 bases from J, with 7 bases between. CDR1 MNHEY and CDR2 SMNVEV come from the germline V gene (reference sequence). This CDR3 is built from 12 residues. The CDR3 nucleotides are TGTGCCAGCAGTTTAAGGGGTGATGAGCAGTTCTTC. This encodes CASSLRGDEQFF.

This chain uses TRBV6-6 with TRBJ2-7; no clear D gene. The CDR3 loop spans 14 amino acids. Trimming left V 2 bases short and J 3 bases short, with 11 bases between. In germline, CDR1 is MNHNY, CDR2 SVGAGI (reference sequence). CDR3 amino acids: CASSYRGFDYEQYF. CDR3 in DNA: TGTGCCAGCAGTTACCGAGGCTTCGACTACGAGCAGTACTTC.

This chain uses TRBV27 with TRBJ1-5; D call uncertain. Germline-derived CDR1 and CDR2 are MNHEY and SMNVEV (reference sequence). V shed 3 bases and J shed 9 bases, with 15 bases lying between them. This CDR3 contains 14 residues. The CDR3 spells CASSFSDAAGPQHF. The CDR3 DNA is TGTGCCAGCAGTTTCTCGGACGCCGCGGGGCCCCAGCATTTT.

The rearrangement joins TRBV5-1 to TRBJ2-7; D uncertain. V was pared by 0 bases and J by 4 bases, with 5 bases between. This CDR3 comprises 12 residues. Germline CDR1 is SGHRS and CDR2 is YFSETQ. The CDR3 nucleotides are TGCGCCAGCAGCTTGGTCGGATACGAGCAGTACTTC. This sequence encodes CASSLVGYEQYF.

This chain uses TRBV7-2 with TRBJ2-5; D call uncertain. Germline V gene sequence: CDR1 SGHTA, CDR2 FQGNSA. CDR3 length equals 13 residues. Trimming stripped 3 bases from V and 5 bases from J, with 10 bases between. The CDR3 loop is CASSLNGWETQYF. CDR3 coding DNA: TGTGCCAGCAGCTTGAATGGGTGGGAGACCCAGTACTTC.

This chain joins TRBV9 and TRBJ1-1; no clear D gene. The V gene's germline CDR1 is SGDLS and CDR2 YYNGEE. Trimming removed 3 bases from V and 7 bases from J, with 10 bases in between. The CDR3 has 12 amino acids. The CDR3 DNA is TGTGCCAGCAGCGCCGACGAGTTTGAAGCTTTCTTT. This codes for CASSADEFEAFF.

The chain has TRBV14 and TRBJ2-1, with 11 nucleotides matching TRBD1. CDR3 length: 16 amino acids. Germline V gene sequence: CDR1 SGHDN, CDR2 FVKESK. The V gene end was trimmed by 0 bases and the J gene end by 5 bases; junction bases not matched to a gene: 3. The CDR3 DNA reads TGTGCCAGCAGCCAAGAGTGGGACAGGGGGGACAATGAGCAGTTCTTC. Its translation is CASSQEWDRGDNEQFF.

J is TRBJ1-2 and V is TRBV7-9; 9 bases align to TRBD1. V was clipped by 3 bases and J by 7 bases; unmatched bases: 9. CDR3 size: 15 residues. Germline loops: CDR1 SEHNR, CDR2 FQNEAQ (reference sequence). In DNA form, the CDR3 reads TGTGCCAGCAGCTTTGCCCGACAGGGGGTTAGTGGCTACACCTTC. Protein sequence: CASSFARQGVSGYTF.

This rearrangement joins TRBV5-4 to TRBJ2-5; tentative D call: TRBD1 (6 bases). There are 15 residues in the CDR3. CDR1 and CDR2 (germline): SGHNT, YYREEE (reference sequence). Trimming removed 0 bases at V and 2 bases at J, with 11 bases between. The CDR3 sequence: CASSLALGAQETQYF. DNA of the CDR3: TGTGCCAGCAGCTTGGCTCTGGGGGCTCAAGAGACCCAGTACTTC.

This clone came up once. This sequence joins TRBV4-3 and TRBJ1-5; weak D call: TRBD1 (5 bases). The CDR3 runs 15 residues. Germline CDR1 reads LGHNA; CDR2 reads YSLEER. Trimming removed 0 bases at V and 3 bases at J, with 9 bases between. CDR3 in DNA: TGCGCCAGCAGCCAAGATCGACAGAACAATCAGCCCCAGCATTTT. Its protein is CASSQDRQNNQPQHF.

The J gene is TRBJ2-1, the V gene TRBV14; D assignment may be TRBD1 or TRBD2 (6 bases each). V was shortened by 7 bases and J by 4 bases, with 17 bases between the two germline ends. The germline V gene has CDR1 SGHDN and CDR2 FVKESK. The CDR3 totals 15 residues. The CDR3: CASTPGAGKYNEQFF. As DNA, the CDR3 is TGTGCCAGCACCCCAGGGGCGGGGAAGTACAATGAGCAGTTCTTC. The whole variable domain, filled in from reference TRBV14 and TRBJ2-1, reads EAGVTQFPSHSVIEKGQTVTLRCDPISGHDNLYWYRRVMGKEIKFLLHFVKESKQDESGMPNNRFLAERTGGTYSTLKVQPAELEDSGVYFCASTPGAGKYNEQFFGPGTRLTVL.